These 4 T cell receptor beta chains were sequenced from one sample in a study of CD8 T cells in ankylosing spondylitis. Study-wide findings and caveats: Ankylosing spondylitis blood appeared to be characterized by a TCR beta motif of eight highly homologous variants.

Antigens of these TCRs are unknown. A single record per CDR3 protein comes from TCRdb applying MiXCR to the 5' RACE reads. The sample records under 150,000 distinct CDR3 sequences, 17% being singletons. The sample was blood, either unsorted or a sorted T cell fraction (not recorded which). The receptors stem from a male donor with ankylosing spondylitis.

The rearrangement uses TRBV11-2 and TRBJ2-1; the D gene is possibly TRBD1 (5 bases). V lost 6 bases to trimming and J lost 7 bases, with 19 bases between them. CDR3 length: 15 residues. From germline, CDR1 is SGHAT and CDR2 FQNNGV. The CDR3 nucleotides read TGTGCCAGCAGTTTGGTTGGCGCAGGGTTAAATGAGCAGTTCTTC. Protein sequence: CASSLVGAGLNEQFF.

This chain uses TRBV12-3 or TRBV12-4 with TRBJ2-2; the match to TRBD2 covers 9 bases. The CDR3 has 15 amino acids. Germline trimming cut 5 bases from V and 4 bases from J; bases unmatched to any gene: 5. The CDR3: CASSLSGSITGELFF. In nucleotides, the CDR3 is TGTGCCAGCAGTCTTAGCGGGAGTATCACCGGGGAGCTGTTTTTT.

This clonotype occurred a few times. The chain is built from TRBV24-1 and TRBJ2-5; a possible D gene is TRBD1 (5 bases). CDR3 size: 13 residues. Germline assignment: CDR1 KGHDR and CDR2 SFDVKD. With 9 bases removed from V and 5 bases from J, the gap between germline ends came to 15 bases. CDR3 DNA sequence: TGTGCCACCCGTCCCAGGGCTCTGGAGACCCAGTACTTC. As protein: CATRPRALETQYF.

The rearrangement joins TRBV20-1 to TRBJ2-1, with 8 bases matching TRBD2. The CDR3 has 13 residues. Trimming cost V 5 bases and J 3 bases; bases outside gene matches: 3. Germline V gene lookup returns CDR1 DFQATT and CDR2 SNEGSKA (reference sequence). The CDR3 loop reads CSAYSGNYNEQFF. The CDR3 coding sequence is TGCAGTGCTTATAGCGGGAACTACAATGAGCAGTTCTTC.